This TCR beta chain was captured by sequencing in a study of PD-L1 blockade in urothelial cancer. Study information: Most patients, about 85% of the roughly 30, were males with bladder-origin cancer. Blood gave a median about 150,000 T cells.

Each PCR reaction had synthetic TCR analog templates spiked into it. Method: immunoSEQ multiplex PCR; TCRdb's copy keeps in-frame clones and lacks some. Of about 81,000 clones in the sample, 90% are singletons; the top ten hold more than 8%. V trimming: 7 bases; J trimming: 4 bases; junction bases outside the gene matches: 5. This CDR3 region has 15 residues. Germline values: CDR1 MNHEY, CDR2 SVGAGI. Sequenced material: PBMCs, taken around atezolizumab (anti-PD-L1) treatment. The TCR was taken from a man in his sixties with urothelial cancer. This chain connects TRBV6-5 to TRBJ2-2; the match to TRBD1 covers 11 bases. For the CDR3, the DNA is TGTGCCAGCAACAAAGGACAGGGGGCCACCGGGGAGCTGTTTTTT. It encodes CASNKGQGATGELFF.